Listed here are 7 T cell receptor beta chains from one sample, sequenced in a study of cytomegalovirus exposure and HLA in healthy donors. The PCR ran on 60 Vbeta and 13 Jbeta primers. Sequenced by immunoSEQ multiplex PCR; TCRdb stores in-frame clones only, minus some. The sample records about 180,000 clones, 60% to 80% being singletons. The sequenced material came from PBMCs. All receptors derive from a man aged 35 to 55 in good health and CMV-seropositive.

The rearrangement uses TRBV15 and TRBJ1-4; D may be TRBD1 (5 bases). Germline values: CDR1 LNHNV, CDR2 YYDKDF (reference sequence). V was shortened by 5 bases and J by 5 bases, with 6 bases between the two germline ends. CDR3 length: 12 amino acids. Here the CDR3 DNA reads TGTGCCACCAGCGGGGCGAATGAAAAACTGTTTTTT. Encoded protein: CATSGANEKLFF.

The chain couples TRBV6-5 to TRBJ1-2; maybe TRBD1 (6 bases). CDR3 size: 13 residues. Germline V gene data show CDR1 as MNHEY and CDR2 as SVGAGI. V shed 5 bases and J shed 7 bases, with 14 bases lying between them. The CDR3 sequence is CASSADRLTGYTF. CDR3 nucleotides: TGTGCCAGCAGTGCAGACAGGCTGACTGGCTACACCTTC.

This clone appeared a single time. This chain uses TRBV7-2 with TRBJ2-1; 12 nucleotides agree with TRBD2. Unmatched junction bases numbered 8, after V lost 5 bases and J lost 6 bases. The CDR3 sequence is 16 residues long. The V gene's germline CDR1 is SGHTA and CDR2 FQGNSA. The CDR3 DNA follows: TGTGCCAGCAGCAAAGAGGGACTAGCGGGTTCCAATGAGCAGTTCTTC. Translation: CASSKEGLAGSNEQFF.

This clone has a single count. The V gene is TRBV5-6, the J gene TRBJ2-5; possibly TRBD1 for D (6 bases). The CDR3 totals 15 residues. Germline assignment: CDR1 SGHDT and CDR2 YYEEEE. Trimming pared 0 bases from V and 2 bases from J, leaving 11 bases between. CDR3 sequence reads: CASSLALTGQETQYF. The CDR3 bases are TGTGCCAGCAGCTTGGCCCTAACAGGGCAAGAGACCCAGTACTTC.

This clone was detected once. The chain has TRBV15 and TRBJ2-5; 9 bases fit TRBD1. Unmatched junction bases numbered 7, after V lost 3 bases and J lost 5 bases. Germline CDR1 is LNHNV and CDR2 is YYDKDF (reference sequence). The CDR3 is 15 amino acids. The CDR3 is CATSSRTGTGETQYF. CDR3 DNA: TGTGCCACCAGCAGTCGCACCGGGACAGGGGAGACCCAGTACTTC.

V is TRBV7-3 and J is TRBJ2-1; no reliable D call. CDR3 length: 15 amino acids. Trimming took off 2 bases at V and 0 bases at J, with 8 bases between the two ends. Germline assignment: CDR1 SGHTA and CDR2 FQGTGA. This chain's CDR3 is CASSLGVSSYNEQFF. As DNA, the CDR3 is TGTGCCAGCAGCTTAGGAGTGAGCTCCTACAATGAGCAGTTCTTC.

This rearrangement joins TRBV7-3 to TRBJ2-7, with TRBD2 as a possible D gene (6 bases). The CDR3 loop spans 14 amino acids. Germline values: CDR1 SGHTA, CDR2 FQGTGA. The V end was cut by 0 bases, the J end by 4 bases, with 10 bases between. In DNA, the CDR3 is TGTGCCAGCAGCTTAACTAGCGGTGCTTACGAGCAGTACTTC. Amino acids: CASSLTSGAYEQYF.